Following are 27 T cell receptor beta chains from one sample sequenced in a study of T-cell memory formation after mild COVID-19. Each CDR3 protein gets one entry after TCRdb re-called the 5' RACE reads with MiXCR. The table records around 53,000 distinct CDR3 sequences, 9.5% to 15% of them present only once. Sequencing input: PBMCs or a T cell subset sorted from them (not recorded which). The receptors stem from a man aged 18 to 30 who had mild COVID-19 (a few samples of this study predate the infection). Cell type and time point are not known.

The genes are TRBV7-9 and TRBJ2-2; TRBD1 aligns across 9 bases. The V and J ends lost 3 bases and 3 bases, in that order; junction bases with no gene match: 8. Germline CDR1 SEHNR, CDR2 FQNEAQ (reference sequence). The CDR3 is 17 residues long. CDR3 residues: CASSFPFGQGYTGELFF. CDR3 coding DNA: TGTGCCAGCAGCTTTCCATTCGGACAGGGGTACACCGGGGAGCTGTTTTTT. The whole variable domain, remainder taken from reference TRBV7-9 and TRBJ2-2, is DTGVSQNPRHKITKRGQNVTFRCDPISEHNRLYWYRQTLGQGPEFLTYFQNEAQLEKSRLLSDRFSAERPKGSFSTLEIQRTEQGDSAMYLCASSFPFGQGYTGELFFGEGSRLTVL.

The table lists this clonotype with a few counts. This CDR3 is CASSLGRSVDTQYF. The CDR3 region has the DNA TGCGCCAGCAGCTTGGGGCGTAGCGTAGATACGCAGTATTTT. The V call is TRBV5-1, the J call TRBJ2-3, with TRBD2 as a possible D gene (5 bases). Germline V gene sequence: CDR1 SGHRS, CDR2 YFSETQ. V was shortened by 0 bases and J by 5 bases, with 10 bases between the two germline ends. The CDR3 contains 14 residues.

This clonotype was counted between two and nine times. The chain carries TRBV6-1 and TRBJ1-5; 7 nucleotides align to TRBD1. CDR1 is MNHNS, CDR2 SASEGT, per germline. The CDR3 contains 15 residues. Unmatched junction bases numbered 8, after V lost 4 bases and J lost 5 bases. CDR3 residues: CASSGLTGLDQPQHF. Written as DNA, the CDR3 is TGTGCCAGCAGTGGATTGACAGGGTTGGATCAGCCCCAGCATTTT.

J is TRBJ2-5 and V is TRBV5-1; D is uncertain. CDR1 is SGHRS, CDR2 YFSETQ, per germline. The CDR3 runs 15 residues. The V gene lost 0 bases and the J gene lost 1 base, with 10 bases spanning the gap. The CDR3 DNA sequence: TGCGCCAGCAGCTTGGACTTGAACGGCCAAGAGACCCAGTACTTC. Translating gives CASSLDLNGQETQYF.

The chain combines TRBV6-6 with TRBJ2-7, with D uncertain. Germline V gene data show CDR1 as MNHNY and CDR2 as SVGAGI (reference sequence). There are 13 residues in the CDR3. V lost 6 bases and J lost 7, with 16 bases in between. The CDR3 loop is CASRTGEPMEQYF. Here the CDR3 DNA reads TGTGCCAGCAGGACCGGAGAGCCGATGGAGCAGTACTTC.

The J gene is TRBJ1-1, the V gene TRBV12-3 or TRBV12-4; no definite D call. The CDR3 has 13 residues. The V end lost 8 bases, the J end lost 1 base, and 11 bases lay between the germline ends. The CDR3 DNA reads as TGTGCCAGCTCCGGCCAGTGGAACACTGAAGCTTTCTTT. It translates to CASSGQWNTEAFF.

This clonotype appeared many times. The CDR3 DNA reads as TGTGCCAGCTCATCGAGACTAGCATCAGATACGCAGTATTTT. Protein: CASSSRLASDTQYF. V gene TRBV18 combines with J gene TRBJ2-3; 7 positions agree with TRBD2. Per the germline V gene, CDR1 is KGHSH and CDR2 is LQKENI. V lost 5 bases, J lost 4 bases, and 6 bases stayed unmatched. There are 14 residues in the CDR3. Together with reference TRBV18 and TRBJ2-3, the CDR3 gives the full variable domain: NAGVMQNPRHLVRRRGQEARLRCSPMKGHSHVYWYRQLPEEGLKFMVYLQKENIIDESGMPKERFSAEFPKEGPSILRIQQVVRGDSAAYFCASSSRLASDTQYFGPGTRLTVL.

The genes are TRBV11-1 and TRBJ2-7; D remains unclear. Germline V gene lookup returns CDR1 SGHAT and CDR2 FQDESV (reference sequence). Trimming shortened V by 3 bases and J by 3 bases, and 9 bases separated the two germline ends. This CDR3 is built from 13 residues. The CDR3 protein is CASSFSRYYEQYF. The CDR3 DNA is TGTGCCAGCAGCTTTTCCCGCTACTACGAGCAGTACTTC. The whole variable domain, remainder taken from reference TRBV11-1 and TRBJ2-7, is EAEVAQSPRYKITEKSQAVAFWCDPISGHATLYWYRQILGQGPELLVQFQDESVVDDSQLPKDRFSAERLKGVDSTLKIQPAELGDSAMYLCASSFSRYYEQYFGPGTRLTVT.

CDR3 residues: CSVGDSPAFF. The CDR3 bases are TGCAGCGTTGGGGACAGTCCCGCTTTCTTT. The gene calls are TRBV29-1 and TRBJ1-1, with 7 bases that match TRBD1. V was pared by 4 bases and J by 11 bases, with 4 bases of the junction left unmatched. The CDR3 covers 10 residues. Germline lookup yields CDR1 SQVTM and CDR2 ANQGSEA. Full variable domain (remainder filled in from reference TRBV29-1 and TRBJ1-1): SAVISQKPSRDICQRGTSLTIQCQVDSQVTMMFWYRQQPGQSLTLIATANQGSEATYESGFVIDKFPISRPNLTFSTLTVSNMSPEDSSIYLCSVGDSPAFFGQGTRLTVV.

The sample holds a few counts of this clonotype. The chain combines TRBV20-1 with TRBJ2-5; 8 nucleotides agree with TRBD1. Germline V gene sequence: CDR1 DFQATT, CDR2 SNEGSKA (reference sequence). The ends lost 2 bases at V and 6 bases at J; junction bases unmatched: 11. CDR3 size: 15 residues. DNA of the CDR3: TGCAGTGCTAGAATTGGGACAGGCGATGGGAAGACCCAGTACTTC. It translates to CSARIGTGDGKTQYF.

This clonotype was observed a few times. V and J are TRBV6-5 and TRBJ1-2; 9 bases match TRBD1. The germline gives CDR1 MNHEY, CDR2 SVGAGI. There are 14 residues in the CDR3. Trimming cost V 4 bases and J 2 bases; bases outside gene matches: 2. This chain's CDR3 is CASSSGTGNYGYTF. The CDR3, as DNA: TGTGCCAGCAGTTCCGGGACAGGGAACTATGGCTACACCTTC.

The gene calls are TRBV5-4 and TRBJ2-5; 9 bases match TRBD2. V lost 4 bases, J lost 5 bases, and 9 bases stayed unmatched. This CDR3 region has 15 residues. Germline CDR1 reads SGHNT; CDR2 reads YYREEE (reference sequence). The chain's CDR3 is CASSLAGSGMETQYF. In DNA form, the CDR3 reads TGTGCCAGCAGCCTAGCGGGGAGCGGGATGGAGACCCAGTACTTC.

This chain links TRBV3-1 with TRBJ2-5; 8 bases map to TRBD2. The CDR3 extends over 13 amino acids. V lost 7 bases, J lost 0 bases, and 1 base stayed unmatched. The germline gives CDR1 LGHDT, CDR2 YNNKEL (reference sequence). CDR3 bases: TGTGCCAGCACGGGGGGGCACCAAGAGACCCAGTACTTC. As protein: CASTGGHQETQYF.

CDR3 nucleotides: TGTGCCAGCAGCCAAGAAAGGGTGGAGACCCAGTACTTC. It encodes CASSQERVETQYF. The chain is built from TRBV5-4 and TRBJ2-5; D is undetermined. Germline values: CDR1 SGHNT, CDR2 YYREEE (reference sequence). The CDR3 spans 13 residues. The V end lost 4 bases, the J end lost 5 bases, and 12 bases lay between the germline ends. The variable domain in full, with the rest retrieved from reference TRBV5-4 and TRBJ2-5, is ETGVTQSPTHLIKTRGQQVTLRCSSQSGHNTVSWYQQALGQGPQFIFQYYREEENGRGNFPPRFSGLQFPNYSSELNVNALELDDSALYLCASSQERVETQYFGPGTRLLVL.

This clonotype was counted between two and nine times. V is TRBV6-6 and J is TRBJ1-1; perhaps TRBD1 as D (5 bases). V shed 4 bases and J shed 5 bases, with 14 bases lying between them. This CDR3 region has 14 residues. Germline CDR1 reads MNHNY; CDR2 reads SVGAGI (reference sequence). CDR3 sequence: CASSSIGEVTEAFF. CDR3 sequence (DNA): TGTGCCAGCAGTTCGATAGGGGAGGTGACTGAAGCTTTCTTT.

In its sample, this clonotype was seen a few times. The V and J genes are TRBV5-1 and TRBJ2-4; 15 bases agree with TRBD2. CDR1 is SGHRS and CDR2 is YFSETQ in the germline V gene. CDR3 size: 19 residues. V shed 4 bases and J 1 base; nucleotides not matched to a gene: 9. CDR3 protein: CASSAGTSGGPLAKNIQYF. The CDR3 DNA reads TGCGCCAGCAGCGCCGGGACTAGCGGGGGGCCCCTCGCCAAAAACATTCAGTACTTC. Full variable domain (rest looked up from reference TRBV5-1 and TRBJ2-4): KAGVTQTPRYLIKTRGQQVTLSCSPISGHRSVSWYQQTPGQGLQFLFEYFSETQRNKGNFPGRFSGRQFSNSRSEMNVSTLELGDSALYLCASSAGTSGGPLAKNIQYFGAGTRLSVL.

Many counts were recorded for this clonotype. J is TRBJ2-5 and V is TRBV5-1; 8 nucleotides agree with TRBD2. Unmatched junction bases numbered 8, after V lost 2 bases and J lost 5 bases. The CDR3 has 15 residues. CDR1 is SGHRS, CDR2 YFSETQ, per germline. CDR3 bases: TGCGCCAGCAGCTTTTTAGCGGGGAGTGGGGAGACCCAGTACTTC. This sequence encodes CASSFLAGSGETQYF.

The J gene is TRBJ1-1, the V gene TRBV12-3 or TRBV12-4; TRBD1 might be the D (5 bases). V gave up 3 bases and J gave up 4 bases, with 15 bases separating them. The CDR3 extends over 15 amino acids. Here the CDR3 reads CASSLGRAVLTEAFF. CDR3 bases: TGTGCCAGCAGTTTGGGCAGGGCGGTTCTCACTGAAGCTTTCTTT.

This clonotype has at least ten counts. This sequence joins TRBV11-1 and TRBJ2-3; D gene uncertain. The germline CDR1 and CDR2 sequences are SGHAT and FQDESV (reference sequence). This CDR3 contains 11 residues. Trimming pared 8 bases from V and 3 bases from J, leaving 6 bases between. The CDR3 spells CASAQTDTQYF. DNA of the CDR3: TGTGCCAGCGCCCAGACAGATACGCAGTATTTT. The whole variable domain, filled in from reference TRBV11-1 and TRBJ2-3, reads EAEVAQSPRYKITEKSQAVAFWCDPISGHATLYWYRQILGQGPELLVQFQDESVVDDSQLPKDRFSAERLKGVDSTLKIQPAELGDSAMYLCASAQTDTQYFGPGTRLTVL.

This clonotype was observed a handful of times. The J gene is TRBJ1-1, the V gene TRBV7-2; TRBD1 aligns across 7 bases. CDR1 and CDR2 from the germline V gene are SGHTA and FQGNSA. Losses at the gene ends were 2 bases for V and 11 bases for J; bases not matched to a gene: 11. The CDR3 extends over 14 amino acids. CDR3 sequence reads: CASSLRRQGVVAFF. CDR3 in DNA: TGTGCCAGCAGCTTACGGAGACAGGGCGTCGTCGCTTTCTTT.

This clonotype showed up many times. This chain links TRBV24-1 with TRBJ2-5; no definite D call. The V and J ends lost 4 bases and 5 bases respectively, with 16 bases between them. Per germline, CDR1 KGHDR and CDR2 SFDVKD. There are 15 residues in the CDR3. The CDR3 DNA reads as TGTGCCACCAGTGACTCCAGACCCGGGCATGAGACCCAGTACTTC. Amino acid sequence: CATSDSRPGHETQYF.

This chain links TRBV6-5 with TRBJ2-7; possibly TRBD1 for D (6 bases). Germline V lookup: CDR1 MNHEY, CDR2 SVGAGI. The CDR3 runs 14 residues. As DNA, the CDR3 is TGTGACAGCAGACCCAGGGGTGGCTCCTACGAGCAGTACGTC. Amino acids: CDSRPRGGSYEQYV.

This clonotype appeared many times. This chain links TRBV7-2 with TRBJ2-3; D perhaps matches TRBD1 (6 bases). V was pared by 4 bases and J by 3 bases, with 11 bases between. This CDR3 is 14 amino acids long. Germline V gene data show CDR1 as SGHTA and CDR2 as FQGNSA. The CDR3: CASSSQTGTDTQYF. The DNA of the CDR3 is TGTGCCAGCAGCTCTCAAACAGGGACAGATACGCAGTATTTT.

This clonotype was counted at least ten times. The chain is built from TRBV6-1 and TRBJ2-7, with TRBD2 identical over 9 bases. CDR1 is MNHNS, CDR2 SASEGT, per germline. This CDR3 contains 13 residues. V was clipped by 8 bases and J by 7 bases; unmatched bases: 9. The CDR3 DNA follows: TGTGCCAGCGGCGGGGGGGCTCCGGAGGAGCAGTACTTC. Amino acids: CASGGGAPEEQYF.

V usage is TRBV9 and J usage is TRBJ2-1, with unresolved D. Germline lookup yields CDR1 SGDLS and CDR2 YYNGEE. The CDR3 consists of 15 residues. With 3 bases removed from V and 0 bases from J, the gap between germline ends came to 10 bases. CDR3 protein: CASSALGSSYNEQFF. As DNA, the CDR3 is TGTGCCAGCAGCGCTCTCGGAAGCTCCTACAATGAGCAGTTCTTC.

This clonotype was recorded a few times. This chain connects TRBV18 to TRBJ2-1, with 8 nucleotides matching TRBD1. The CDR3 is made up of 18 amino acids. Looked up from germline, CDR1 is KGHSH and CDR2 is LQKENI. Trimming at V came to 4 bases and at J to 0 bases, leaving 11 bases not matched to a gene. The CDR3 loop reads CASSLNRGTGFSYNEQFF. For the CDR3, the DNA is TGTGCCAGCTCACTAAACAGGGGGACCGGATTCTCCTACAATGAGCAGTTCTTC. The full variable domain, its missing parts supplied by reference TRBV18 and TRBJ2-1, is NAGVMQNPRHLVRRRGQEARLRCSPMKGHSHVYWYRQLPEEGLKFMVYLQKENIIDESGMPKERFSAEFPKEGPSILRIQQVVRGDSAAYFCASSLNRGTGFSYNEQFFGPGTRLTVL.

This clonotype came up many times. The chain joins TRBV24-1 to TRBJ2-3; the D is unclear. Germline lookup yields CDR1 KGHDR and CDR2 SFDVKD. Trimming pared 3 bases from V and 0 bases from J, leaving 3 bases between. This CDR3 has 13 residues. CDR3 in amino acids: CATSDQSTDTQYF. CDR3 nucleotide sequence: TGTGCCACCAGTGATCAAAGCACAGATACGCAGTATTTT.